One TCR beta chain is described in this entry. The trim removed 6 bases at V and 4 bases at J, leaving 4 bases unmatched. CDR1 is SQVTM, CDR2 ANQGSEA, per germline. This CDR3 region has 14 residues. The data were obtained in a study of T cell responses to AZD1222 COVID-19 vaccine. The table came from immunoSEQ multiplex PCR; TCRdb's copy has only in-frame clones and leaves some out. The repertoire holds over 150,000 clones, with 90% as singletons. V usage is TRBV29-1 and J usage is TRBJ2-1; 12 bases fit TRBD1. This sample comprised peripheral blood, obtained on day 0 of AZD1222 vaccination. The origin of this receptor is an adult in good health. The CDR3 spells CSVLGQGAYNEQFF. The CDR3 bases are TGCAGCGTCCTGGGACAGGGGGCTTACAATGAGCAGTTCTTC.